The TCR beta chain under discussion was sequenced for a study of shared clonotypes between healthy human individuals. Study results and caveats: Non-shared clonotypes displayed generation probabilities falling below those of clonotypes present in all four donors. Despite large depth, sorted-subset datasets appeared incompletely sequenced. With several donors compared, around 5% of naive CD4 clonotypes were shared.

V was cut by 2 bases and J by 10 bases, with 12 bases left in between. The CDR3 length is 12 residues. Germline assignment: CDR1 SGHTS and CDR2 YDEGEE. In this sample, this clone turned up a few times. The target antigen is unknown. DNA at 200 ng, tens of thousands of T cell genomes, went into sorted-subset replicate PCRs. Libraries were prepared by immunoSEQ multiplex PCR; TCRdb keeps only in-frame clonotypes and omits some of them. The sample has 730,000 or so clones, approximately 75% seen once. The source material was memory CD4+ T cells sorted from blood. Subset meaning: CD45RA-negative fraction. V gene TRBV5-8 combines with J gene TRBJ1-1; possibly TRBD1 for D (6 bases). This TCR was recovered from a woman aged 25 to 39 in good health. CDR3 in DNA: TGTGCCAGCAGCTTCGACAGGCTCTCAGCTTTCTTT. It is translated as CASSFDRLSAFF.